This paragraph reports one T cell receptor beta chain. Libraries were prepared by immunoSEQ multiplex PCR; TCRdb keeps only in-frame clonotypes and omits some of them. The sample yields about 5,600 clones, 84% seen once. This CDR3 comprises 16 residues. Trimming removed 4 bases from V and 3 bases from J; junction bases left unmatched: 9. The germline CDR1 and CDR2 sequences are SGHNT and YYREEE (reference sequence). This sample is part of a study of follicular helper T cells after annual influenza vaccination. Study details: Some donors were sampled over the 2013-2014, 2014-2015 and 2015-2016 vaccinations.

The time point was: 2015-2016 season, 7 days after influenza vaccination. Excluded were substance abuse, HIV/AIDS, active cancer, immunomodulatory drugs and active illness. Sequencing used CXCR5+ CD38- circulating T follicular helper cells from blood, obtained 7 days after influenza vaccination. Subset: circulating Tfh, non-naive CD4+CXCR5+PD-1+ (ICOS+CD38+ or ICOS-CD38-). The genes are TRBV5-4 and TRBJ2-2; 7 bases fit TRBD1. This TCR came from an adult who received the influenza vaccine. CDR3 amino acids: CASSPNRGSDTGELFF. CDR3 in DNA: TGTGCCAGCAGCCCGAACAGGGGTTCGGACACCGGGGAGCTGTTTTTT.